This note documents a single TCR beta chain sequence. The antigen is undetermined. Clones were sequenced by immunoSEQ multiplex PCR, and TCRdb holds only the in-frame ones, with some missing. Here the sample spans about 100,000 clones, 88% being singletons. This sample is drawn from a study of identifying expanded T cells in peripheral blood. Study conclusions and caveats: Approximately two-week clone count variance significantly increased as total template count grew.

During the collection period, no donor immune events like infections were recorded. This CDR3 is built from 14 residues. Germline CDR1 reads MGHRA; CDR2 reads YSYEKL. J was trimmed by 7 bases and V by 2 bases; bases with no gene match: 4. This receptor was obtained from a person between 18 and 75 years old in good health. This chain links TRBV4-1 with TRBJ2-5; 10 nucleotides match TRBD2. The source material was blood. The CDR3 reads CASSQTSGMGTQYF. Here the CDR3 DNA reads TGCGCCAGCAGCCAAACTAGCGGGATGGGGACCCAGTACTTC.